Below, one T cell receptor beta chain is given with its context. The antigen remains unidentified. The ends were cut back, 0 bases at V and 11 bases at J, with 13 bases in the middle. The CDR3 has 13 residues. Per the germline V gene, CDR1 is MNHNY and CDR2 is SVGAGI (reference sequence). This sample is drawn from a study of siplizumab effects on memory and regulatory T cells. Study-wide findings and caveats: Naive T cells seemed more diverse than memory cells and seemed major alloresponse contributors. Neither a naive nor a memory phenotype was assignable to roughly 75-97% of proliferating CD4+ or CD8+ clones. Among mappable alloreactive CD4+ clones, the Treg-derived fraction averaged around 70% with siplizumab versus around 30% in controls.

TCRdb's copy holds only in-frame clones and misses some; the assay was immunoSEQ multiplex PCR. The table includes around 100,000 clones, 85% to 95% detected once. The source is a human donor in good health. The rearrangement joins TRBV6-6 to TRBJ1-1, with unresolved D. The specimen was non-Treg CD4+ T cells sorted from blood. The CDR3: CASSYSRQVYAFF. The CDR3, as DNA: TGTGCCAGCAGTTACTCAAGGCAGGTTTACGCTTTCTTT.